These 3 T cell receptor beta chains originate from one sample sequenced in a study of shared clonotypes between healthy human individuals. Method: immunoSEQ multiplex PCR; TCRdb's copy keeps in-frame clones and lacks some. Among a few million clones, about 92% were seen once, and the ten largest hold about 0.13%. Sequenced material: naive CD4+ T cells sorted from blood. Subset described: CD45RA+ positively selected. These receptors all come from a young man in good health.

This chain links TRBV6-5 with TRBJ1-2; D is perhaps TRBD1 (5 bases). This CDR3 region has 15 residues. The germline V gene encodes CDR1 MNHEY and CDR2 SVGAGI. Trimming left V 0 bases short and J 8 bases short, with 16 bases between. The CDR3 is CASSYSTLRDGGYTF. CDR3 in DNA: TGTGCCAGCAGTTACTCGACGCTCAGGGACGGGGGCTACACCTTC.

The chain couples TRBV7-8 to TRBJ1-1; D is ambiguous. In germline, CDR1 is SGHVS, CDR2 FQNEAQ. Trimming took 6 bases from V and 5 from J, leaving 7 bases between them. The CDR3 totals 11 residues. The CDR3: CASRIGTEAFF. For the CDR3, the DNA is TGTGCCAGCAGAATAGGGACTGAAGCTTTCTTT.

With respect to this clone: Within the sample, other DNA sequences also encode this same CDR3. The CDR3 DNA follows: TGTGCCAGCTCACTCCTAGCGGGGGGGACAGATACGCAGTATTTT. This translates into CASSLLAGGTDTQYF. This sequence joins TRBV18 and TRBJ2-3; TRBD2 matches at 12 bases. V trimming: 4 bases; J trimming: 3 bases; junction bases outside the gene matches: 2. In germline, CDR1 is KGHSH, CDR2 LQKENI. CDR3 length: 15 amino acids.